The 25 T cell receptor beta chains given below trace back to one sample, sequenced in a study of CD8+ T cells in alopecia areata (dated by TCRdb to 2017 to 2018). The time point label, read with the paper, signifies: roughly 24 weeks on oral tofacitinib. Interpreted using the paper, the treatment or condition label stands for: oral pan-JAK inhibitor, 5-10 mg twice daily. Receptors were amplified or captured by the immunoSEQ multiplex PCR assay. To provide template for TCR sequencing, every sample had RNA extracted and reverse transcribed into cDNA. Not all clones reach the TCRdb copy of this immuneACCESS table, which keeps in-frame sequences only. Checked studies attribute under half of the gap to unresolved V genes and leave the rest unexplained. Within this sample are 150,000 to 200,000 clones, with 58% of them counted one time only. The ten biggest clones cover 5% to 6% of the sample. The sequences come from CD4+ T cells sorted from blood, collected at week 24, from a patient treated with tofacitinib. These receptors all come from a human donor with alopecia areata.

The CDR3 nucleotides read TGCGCCAGCAGCGGAGGACTAGCGGGGGCGATGGGGGATACGCAGTATTTT. This encodes CASSGGLAGAMGDTQYF. The chain combines TRBV5-1 with TRBJ2-3, with 13 positions matching TRBD2. The V segment lost 4 bases and the J segment 6 bases; nucleotides outside the gene matches: 11. Germline lookup yields CDR1 SGHRS and CDR2 YFSETQ. This CDR3 region has 17 residues.

The chain employs TRBV5-1 and TRBJ1-4, with 8 bases that match TRBD1. The germline V gene has CDR1 SGHRS and CDR2 YFSETQ. The CDR3 has 14 residues. The trim removed 2 bases at V and 6 bases at J, leaving 3 bases unmatched. CDR3 in amino acids: CASSFGQGYEKLFF. The DNA for the CDR3 is TGCGCCAGCAGCTTCGGACAGGGCTATGAAAAACTGTTTTTT.

The V and J genes are TRBV30 and TRBJ1-1; maybe TRBD1 (5 bases). This CDR3 contains 14 residues. The V end was cut by 0 bases, the J end by 4 bases, with 12 bases between. In germline, CDR1 is GTSNPN, CDR2 SVGIG (reference sequence). The CDR3 spells CAWSVVGGGTEAFF. CDR3 DNA: TGTGCCTGGAGTGTAGTTGGGGGGGGCACTGAAGCTTTCTTT.

The chain couples TRBV30 to TRBJ2-5; TRBD1 aligns across 8 bases. The CDR3 has 14 residues. Per the germline V gene, CDR1 is GTSNPN and CDR2 is SVGIG (reference sequence). The ends lost 3 bases at V and 1 base at J; junction bases unmatched: 4. The CDR3 sequence is CAWSDRGPQETQYF. The CDR3 DNA follows: TGTGCCTGGAGCGACAGGGGACCCCAAGAGACCCAGTACTTC.

V gene TRBV30 combines with J gene TRBJ1-2; 10 bases match TRBD1. The V gene's germline CDR1 is GTSNPN and CDR2 SVGIG (reference sequence). The CDR3 contains 15 residues. Germline trimming cut 3 bases from V and 4 bases from J; bases unmatched to any gene: 8. The chain's CDR3 is CAWRLRGQGSYGYTF. CDR3 coding DNA: TGTGCCTGGAGGCTCCGGGGACAGGGGTCCTATGGCTACACCTTC.

V gene TRBV6-5 combines with J gene TRBJ1-1; no clear D. This CDR3 region has 13 residues. Deletions cut 0 bases from V and 5 bases from J, with 7 bases between. Germline lookup yields CDR1 MNHEY and CDR2 SVGAGI. CDR3 nucleotides: TGTGCCAGCAGTTACTCTCCGCTGACTGAAGCTTTCTTT. This gives the protein CASSYSPLTEAFF.

The chain links TRBV5-5 to TRBJ2-7; D may be TRBD1 (7 bases). Trimming pared 1 base from V and 7 bases from J, leaving 9 bases between. Germline V lookup: CDR1 SGHKS, CDR2 YYEKEE (reference sequence). CDR3 length: 12 residues. CDR3 sequence: CASSLSGGEQYF. The CDR3 DNA is TGTGCCAGCAGCTTGTCAGGGGGGGAGCAGTACTTC.

The V and J genes are TRBV11-1 and TRBJ2-7, with D tentatively TRBD1 or TRBD2 (6 bases each). Germline V CDR1 and CDR2: SGHAT, FQDESV (reference sequence). V lost 5 bases and J 6 bases, leaving 20 bases between the germline ends. The CDR3 has 15 amino acids. The CDR3 spells CASSHTPGAVGEQYF. CDR3 sequence (DNA): TGTGCCAGCAGCCACACCCCGGGGGCGGTAGGCGAGCAGTACTTC. The variable domain in full, with the rest retrieved from reference TRBV11-1 and TRBJ2-7, is EAEVAQSPRYKITEKSQAVAFWCDPISGHATLYWYRQILGQGPELLVQFQDESVVDDSQLPKDRFSAERLKGVDSTLKIQPAELGDSAMYLCASSHTPGAVGEQYFGPGTRLTVT.

The genes are TRBV30 and TRBJ2-5, with 11 bases that match TRBD2. J was trimmed by 2 bases and V by 4 bases; bases with no gene match: 3. Germline CDR1 GTSNPN, CDR2 SVGIG (reference sequence). This CDR3 is built from 14 residues. As DNA, the CDR3 is TGTGCCTGGATGACTAGCGGGGAACAAGAGACCCAGTACTTC. This sequence encodes CAWMTSGEQETQYF.

The rearrangement joins TRBV25-1 to TRBJ1-2; 11 positions agree with TRBD1. Germline CDR1 MGHDK, CDR2 SYGVNS. Unmatched junction bases numbered 7, after V lost 0 bases and J lost 4 bases. The CDR3 is made up of 17 amino acids. The DNA for the CDR3 is TGTGCCAGCAGTGAATATCTGGACAGGGGGCCCCCCTATGGCTACACCTTC. It encodes CASSEYLDRGPPYGYTF.

V is TRBV15 and J is TRBJ2-3, with 8 positions matching TRBD1. The V segment lost 6 bases and the J segment 2 bases; nucleotides outside the gene matches: 10. CDR3 length: 16 residues. CDR1 and CDR2 (germline): LNHNV, YYDKDF (reference sequence). In DNA, the CDR3 is TGTGCCACCAGAGGACCCGACAGGGGTTCCACAGATACGCAGTATTTT. It translates to CATRGPDRGSTDTQYF.

This rearrangement joins TRBV29-1 to TRBJ1-2; D ambiguous. Germline CDR1 and CDR2: SQVTM and ANQGSEA. The CDR3 runs 12 residues. V shed 5 bases and J shed 3 bases, with 10 bases lying between them. The CDR3 loop reads CSVLQRDYGYTF. As DNA, the CDR3 is TGCAGCGTTCTCCAGCGAGACTATGGCTACACCTTC.

J is TRBJ2-7 and V is TRBV6-1; D ambiguous. Trimming took off 8 bases at V and 7 bases at J, with 12 bases between the two ends. Germline values: CDR1 MNHNS, CDR2 SASEGT. The CDR3 loop spans 11 amino acids. CDR3 nucleotide sequence: TGTGCCAGCGACCGCTGGGAAGAGCAGTACTTC. As protein: CASDRWEEQYF.

The rearrangement joins TRBV30 to TRBJ2-5; TRBD1 matches 10 bases. J gave up 7 bases and V 1 base, and 6 bases lay outside the gene matches. Germline CDR1 GTSNPN, CDR2 SVGIG (reference sequence). The CDR3 has 14 residues. The CDR3 DNA reads TGTGCCTGGAGTGGCTTCGGGACAGGGGCGACCCAGTACTTC. Its protein is CAWSGFGTGATQYF.

V usage is TRBV5-4 and J usage is TRBJ2-7; D possibly uses TRBD1 or TRBD2 (5 bases each). Germline CDR1 reads SGHNT; CDR2 reads YYREEE (reference sequence). Between the trimmed V and J ends, which lost 4 bases and 0 bases, there was a span of 11 bases. The CDR3 loop spans 14 amino acids. The CDR3 DNA follows: TGTGCCAGCAGCCCGGGACGGAACTCCTACGAGCAGTACTTC. Translating it yields CASSPGRNSYEQYF.

This chain uses TRBV5-5 with TRBJ2-1; D uncertain. The V and J ends lost 4 bases and 4 bases respectively, with 12 bases between them. Germline CDR1 and CDR2: SGHKS and YYEKEE (reference sequence). The length of the CDR3 is 14 residues. Written as DNA, the CDR3 is TGTGCCAGCAGCCCCCCCCGACCGTACAATGAGCAGTTCTTC. Amino acids: CASSPPRPYNEQFF.

In this sample, this clone turned up a few times. The J gene is TRBJ2-1, the V gene TRBV5-6, with TRBD1 matching over 9 bases. Germline V gene data show CDR1 as SGHDT and CDR2 as YYEEEE. This CDR3 is built from 15 residues. V trimming: 0 bases; J trimming: 11 bases; junction bases outside the gene matches: 9. CDR3 coding DNA: TGTGCCAGCAGCTTGGCGGGACAGGGTTTGGTTAAGCAGTTCTTC. Amino acid sequence: CASSLAGQGLVKQFF.

CDR3 in amino acids: CASRQGPYEQYF. The CDR3 bases are TGTGCCAGCAGGCAGGGGCCCTACGAGCAGTACTTC. This sequence joins TRBV27 and TRBJ2-7; D is perhaps TRBD1 (6 bases). Germline CDR1 and CDR2: MNHEY and SMNVEV (reference sequence). V was cut by 6 bases and J by 2 bases, with 8 bases left in between. The CDR3 is made up of 12 amino acids.

J is TRBJ2-1 and V is TRBV9; 7 bases agree with TRBD2. V lost 0 bases and J lost 6; bases outside the gene matches: 6. CDR1 is SGDLS and CDR2 is YYNGEE in the germline V gene. The CDR3 spans 15 residues. CDR3 nucleotide sequence: TGTGCCAGCAGCGTAGAGGGGCGCGGGGGCAATGAGCAGTTCTTC. It yields the protein CASSVEGRGGNEQFF.

This chain joins TRBV19 and TRBJ1-1; no definite D call. Germline values: CDR1 LNHDA, CDR2 SQIVND (reference sequence). The CDR3 runs to 13 residues. V gave up 2 bases and J gave up 7 bases, with 11 bases separating them. CDR3: CASSITRPGEAFF. The CDR3 region has the DNA TGTGCCAGTAGTATAACGAGGCCGGGTGAAGCTTTCTTT.

Only one count was recorded for this clone. The chain carries TRBV5-6 and TRBJ1-1; 9 bases are a match to TRBD1. Germline V CDR1 and CDR2: SGHDT, YYEEEE. CDR3 size: 16 residues. V lost 4 bases and J lost 4; bases outside the gene matches: 11. The CDR3 DNA is TGTGCCAGCAGCATCCTGATGAAGACAGGGGGCACTGAAGCTTTCTTT. Translation gives CASSILMKTGGTEAFF.

J is TRBJ1-2 and V is TRBV7-2, with D perhaps TRBD1 (5 bases). Germline-derived CDR1 and CDR2 are SGHTA and FQGNSA. The CDR3 is made up of 15 amino acids. Trimming shortened V by 0 bases and J by 2 bases, and 10 bases separated the two germline ends. As DNA, the CDR3 is TGTGCCAGCAGCTTAGCTGGGGGTTCCAACTATGGCTACACCTTC. Translated: CASSLAGGSNYGYTF.

This chain joins TRBV9 and TRBJ2-6; D tentatively reads TRBD1 or TRBD2 (5 bases each). The CDR3 has 16 amino acids. Germline V lookup: CDR1 SGDLS, CDR2 YYNGEE. V was clipped by 6 bases and J by 2 bases, with 15 bases between them. CDR3 nucleotide sequence: TGTGCCAGCAACCGCGGGCGAGGGGCTGGGGCCAACGTCCTGACTTTC. This encodes CASNRGRGAGANVLTF.

The V and J genes are TRBV30 and TRBJ1-1, with D unresolved. Germline CDR1 reads GTSNPN; CDR2 reads SVGIG (reference sequence). The CDR3 covers 11 residues. V gave up 4 bases and J gave up 3 bases, with 6 bases separating them. CDR3 coding DNA: TGTGCCTGGACGGGTTACACTGAAGCTTTCTTT. It yields the protein CAWTGYTEAFF.

The V call is TRBV28, the J call TRBJ2-1; 7 bases are shared with TRBD2. The CDR3 runs 17 residues. V lost 7 bases, J lost 0 bases, and 12 bases stayed unmatched. CDR1 is MDHEN and CDR2 is SYDVKM in the germline V gene. DNA of the CDR3: TGTGCCAGCACCCCAGATGCGGGGGAAACCTCCTACAATGAGCAGTTCTTC. Translation: CASTPDAGETSYNEQFF.